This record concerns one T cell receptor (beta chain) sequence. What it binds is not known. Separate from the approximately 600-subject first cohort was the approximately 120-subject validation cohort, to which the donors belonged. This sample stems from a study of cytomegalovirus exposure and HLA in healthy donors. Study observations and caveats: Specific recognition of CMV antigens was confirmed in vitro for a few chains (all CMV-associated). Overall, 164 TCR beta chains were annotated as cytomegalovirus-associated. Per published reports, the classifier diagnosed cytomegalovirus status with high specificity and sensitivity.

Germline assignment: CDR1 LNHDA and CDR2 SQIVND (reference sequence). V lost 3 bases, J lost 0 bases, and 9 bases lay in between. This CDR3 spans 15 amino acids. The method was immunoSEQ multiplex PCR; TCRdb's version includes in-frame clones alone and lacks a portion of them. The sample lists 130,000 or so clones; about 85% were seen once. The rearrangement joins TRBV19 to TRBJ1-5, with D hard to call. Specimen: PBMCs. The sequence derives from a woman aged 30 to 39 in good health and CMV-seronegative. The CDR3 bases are TGTGCCAGTAGTATCGGTCGGTATAGCAATCAGCCCCAGCATTTT. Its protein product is CASSIGRYSNQPQHF.